Below are 16 T cell receptor beta chains sequenced from a single sample in a study of cytomegalovirus exposure and HLA in healthy donors (dated by TCRdb to the late 2010s). The library relied on the immunoSEQ multiplex PCR assay. A mixture of 60 forward primers for TCR Vbeta segments and 13 reverse primers for TCR Jbeta segments was used in the multiplex PCR. TCRdb holds this immuneACCESS table with in-frame rearrangements only. Some clones are missing; in checked studies, unresolved V genes explain under half, and the rest has no known cause. The table for this sample shows some 41,000 clones. The ten largest clones represent over 3.5% of the sample. Sequenced material: PBMCs. These receptors came from a male donor in good health and CMV-seronegative.

This chain uses TRBV13 with TRBJ2-6; TRBD1 might be the D (5 bases). Trimming left V 3 bases short and J 4 bases short, with 16 bases between. This CDR3 is built from 17 residues. Germline values: CDR1 PRHDT, CDR2 FYEKMQ (reference sequence). The CDR3 loop is CASSLGLWGRGANVLTF. CDR3 nucleotide sequence: TGTGCCAGCAGCTTGGGGTTGTGGGGCCGGGGGGCCAACGTCCTGACTTTC.

The V and J genes are TRBV5-8 and TRBJ1-2; 8 bases are shared with TRBD1. Per the germline V gene, CDR1 is SGHTS and CDR2 is YDEGEE. The trim removed 5 bases at V and 6 bases at J, leaving 6 bases unmatched. This CDR3 contains 13 residues. CDR3 in amino acids: CASSTRQGHGYTF. CDR3 nucleotide sequence: TGTGCCAGCAGTACAAGACAGGGGCATGGCTACACCTTC.

V gene TRBV4-1 combines with J gene TRBJ1-4; no clear D gene. V was cut by 2 bases and J by 8 bases, with 18 bases left in between. Per germline, CDR1 MGHRA and CDR2 YSYEKL. This CDR3 has 16 residues. CDR3 amino acids: CASSQFREGHREKLFF. In nucleotides, the CDR3 is TGCGCCAGCAGCCAATTCCGGGAGGGCCACCGGGAAAAACTGTTTTTT.

The chain employs TRBV5-1 and TRBJ1-6, with TRBD1 as a possible D gene (5 bases). The CDR3 extends over 14 amino acids. The V and J ends lost 0 bases and 9 bases respectively, with 10 bases between them. CDR1 and CDR2 (germline): SGHRS, YFSETQ. The DNA of the CDR3 is TGCGCCAGCAGCTTGGGGCAGGGCGGTTCACCCCTCCACTTT. This sequence encodes CASSLGQGGSPLHF. The full variable domain, rest sourced from reference TRBV5-1 and TRBJ1-6, is KAGVTQTPRYLIKTRGQQVTLSCSPISGHRSVSWYQQTPGQGLQFLFEYFSETQRNKGNFPGRFSGRQFSNSRSEMNVSTLELGDSALYLCASSLGQGGSPLHFGNGTRLTVT.

The rearrangement links TRBV9 to TRBJ2-2; 7 bases fit TRBD1. The V and J ends lost 4 bases and 1 base, in that order; junction bases with no gene match: 10. CDR1 is SGDLS and CDR2 is YYNGEE in the germline V gene. CDR3 length equals 17 residues. The CDR3 coding sequence is TGTGCCAGCAGCCCCCCGTGGGGACAGATGAACACCGGGGAGCTGTTTTTT. This translates into CASSPPWGQMNTGELFF.

The chain recombines TRBV5-4 with TRBJ2-5, with D perhaps TRBD2 (7 bases). This CDR3 contains 15 residues. Germline assignment: CDR1 SGHNT and CDR2 YYREEE (reference sequence). V was cut by 0 bases and J by 4 bases, with 13 bases left in between. CDR3 region: CASSLGGGAGETQYF. The DNA for the CDR3 is TGTGCCAGCAGCTTGGGAGGGGGGGCAGGAGAGACCCAGTACTTC.

The chain employs TRBV2 and TRBJ1-6, with D hard to call. V was trimmed by 6 bases and J by 0 bases, leaving 15 bases between them. Germline CDR1 SNHLY, CDR2 FYNNEI. This CDR3 comprises 17 residues. The DNA of the CDR3 is TGTGCCAGCAGGGTGGTCCGGGGAAGCTCCTATAATTCACCCCTCCACTTT. Residues: CASRVVRGSSYNSPLHF.

The chain couples TRBV5-1 to TRBJ1-1; D is uncertain. CDR1 SGHRS and CDR2 YFSETQ come from the germline V gene. Trimming stripped 2 bases from V and 0 bases from J, with 5 bases between. The CDR3 totals 13 residues. The CDR3 loop reads CASSLLLNTEAFF. The CDR3 nucleotides read TGCGCCAGCAGCTTACTACTGAACACTGAAGCTTTCTTT.

CDR3 protein: CATSKLAGNTGELFF. The CDR3 coding sequence is TGTGCCACCAGCAAACTAGCGGGGAACACCGGGGAGCTGTTTTTT. The rearrangement uses TRBV15 and TRBJ2-2, with TRBD2 identical over 9 bases. CDR1 and CDR2 (germline): LNHNV, YYDKDF (reference sequence). V dropped 4 bases and J dropped 1; count of bases not matched to a gene: 1. The CDR3 consists of 15 residues.

The chain couples TRBV6-1 to TRBJ2-2; D ambiguous. Per the germline V gene, CDR1 is MNHNS and CDR2 is SASEGT. The V and J ends lost 7 bases and 6 bases respectively, with 3 bases between them. The CDR3 sequence is 10 residues long. CDR3 protein: CASTSGELFF. The DNA of the CDR3 is TGTGCCAGCACTTCCGGGGAGCTGTTTTTT.

Note on this clone: The sample carries other DNA sequences with the same CDR3. The chain has TRBV19 and TRBJ2-2; D is unclear. The CDR3 has 15 amino acids. CDR1 and CDR2 from the germline V gene are LNHDA and SQIVND (reference sequence). V was pared by 1 base and J by 0 bases, with 6 bases between. CDR3: CASSIGRANTGELFF. In DNA form, the CDR3 reads TGTGCCAGTAGTATAGGTCGTGCGAACACCGGGGAGCTGTTTTTT.

The chain is built from TRBV28 and TRBJ1-2, with D tentatively TRBD1 (6 bases). The germline gives CDR1 MDHEN, CDR2 SYDVKM. The CDR3 totals 14 residues. Trimming left V 4 bases short and J 4 bases short, with 13 bases between. The CDR3 DNA follows: TGTGCCAGCAGTTGGGGGGGGCGGCCCTATGGCTACACCTTC. Translated: CASSWGGRPYGYTF.

The chain links TRBV6-5 to TRBJ1-2, with 10 bases identical to TRBD1. The CDR3 totals 14 residues. Trimming at V came to 6 bases and at J to 5 bases, leaving 6 bases not matched to a gene. In germline, CDR1 is MNHEY, CDR2 SVGAGI. CDR3: CASRRQGAGYGYTF. DNA for the CDR3: TGTGCCAGCAGGAGACAGGGGGCCGGTTATGGCTACACCTTC.

The CDR3 DNA is TGTGCCAGTAGTTCTTACTTGGGGACAGGAGAATATGAGCAGTTCTTC. This encodes CASSSYLGTGEYEQFF. The chain employs TRBV19 and TRBJ2-1; 8 nucleotides align to TRBD1. Trimming took 5 bases from V and 8 from J; bases not matched to a gene: 14. The CDR3 covers 16 residues. The germline V gene encodes CDR1 LNHDA and CDR2 SQIVND (reference sequence). The whole variable domain, filled in from reference TRBV19 and TRBJ2-1, reads DGGITQSPKYLFRKEGQNVTLSCEQNLNHDAMYWYRQDPGQGLRLIYYSQIVNDFQKGDIAEGYSVSREKKESFPLTVTSAQKNPTAFYLCASSSYLGTGEYEQFFGPGTRLTVL.

CDR3: CASSLQAGVKETQYF. The CDR3, as DNA: TGTGCCAGCAGCTTACAAGCGGGGGTTAAAGAGACCCAGTACTTC. The chain combines TRBV7-2 with TRBJ2-5, with TRBD2 matching over 8 bases. Looked up from germline, CDR1 is SGHTA and CDR2 is FQGNSA. The CDR3 contains 15 residues. V trimming: 2 bases; J trimming: 3 bases; junction bases outside the gene matches: 5. Supplemented by reference TRBV7-2 and TRBJ2-5, the full variable domain reads GAGVSQSPSNKVTEKGKDVELRCDPISGHTALYWYRQSLGQGLEFLIYFQGNSAPDKSGLPSDRFSAERTGGSVSTLTIQRTQQEDSAVYLCASSLQAGVKETQYFGPGTRLLVL.

The gene calls are TRBV5-5 and TRBJ2-7; no clear D. Germline assignment: CDR1 SGHKS and CDR2 YYEKEE (reference sequence). The CDR3 contains 14 residues. V was clipped by 0 bases and J by 1 base, with 8 bases between them. The CDR3 here is CASSLGHPSYEQYF. The CDR3 DNA is TGTGCCAGCAGCTTGGGGCATCCTTCCTACGAGCAGTACTTC.